This passage covers 21 T cell receptor beta chains from one sample sequenced in a study of Tregs in tolerant kidney transplant recipients. This table comes from immunoSEQ multiplex PCR, and its TCRdb copy is limited to in-frame clones, with some not included. Of 15,000 to 20,000 clones listed, about four fifths are singletons. The sample was Tregs from blood. These receptors were obtained from a human donor in good health.

There are a few counts of this clone. V gene TRBV4-3 combines with J gene TRBJ2-1, with 8 bases matching TRBD2. This CDR3 comprises 16 residues. J lost 6 bases, V lost 4 bases, and 11 bases had no gene match. Germline V gene lookup returns CDR1 LGHNA and CDR2 YSLEER. This CDR3 reads CASSLTVSGGPNEQFF. DNA for the CDR3: TGCGCCAGCAGCCTTACGGTCAGCGGGGGCCCCAATGAGCAGTTCTTC.

The gene calls are TRBV15 and TRBJ2-3; D may match TRBD1 or TRBD2 (5 bases each). Trimming stripped 8 bases from V and 1 base from J, with 10 bases between. Looked up from germline, CDR1 is LNHNV and CDR2 is YYDKDF (reference sequence). The CDR3 length is 13 residues. CDR3 in amino acids: CATERGRTDTQYF. In nucleotides, the CDR3 is TGTGCCACCGAGAGGGGCCGCACAGATACGCAGTATTTT. The full variable domain, completed using reference TRBV15 and TRBJ2-3, is DAMVIQNPRYQVTQFGKPVTLSCSQTLNHNVMYWYQQKSSQAPKLLFHYYDKDFNNEADTPDNFQSRRPNTSFCFLDIRSPGLGDTAMYLCATERGRTDTQYFGPGTRLTVL.

V and J are TRBV5-1 and TRBJ1-2; TRBD1 is a possible D gene (6 bases). CDR1 is SGHRS, CDR2 YFSETQ, per germline. The CDR3 is 15 amino acids. V shed 1 base and J shed 4 bases, with 14 bases lying between them. The CDR3 DNA is TGCGCCAGCAGCTTGCAGGGGCCTACAGTCTATGGCTACACCTTC. Translating it yields CASSLQGPTVYGYTF.

The chain uses TRBV5-6 and TRBJ2-7; the match to TRBD1 covers 8 bases. CDR3 size: 14 residues. Germline V CDR1 and CDR2: SGHDT, YYEEEE. Unmatched junction bases numbered 8, after V lost 6 bases and J lost 3 bases. The CDR3 here is CASISQGARYEQYF. The CDR3, as DNA: TGTGCCAGCATCAGCCAGGGGGCGCGCTACGAGCAGTACTTC.

The CDR3 spells CASSSGRPPYEQYF. The CDR3 bases are TGTGCCAGTAGTAGCGGGAGGCCTCCCTACGAGCAGTACTTC. V usage is TRBV19 and J usage is TRBJ2-7; the match to TRBD2 covers 8 bases. The CDR3 has 14 amino acids. CDR1 and CDR2 from the germline V gene are LNHDA and SQIVND (reference sequence). The V gene end was trimmed by 4 bases and the J gene end by 2 bases; junction bases not matched to a gene: 4. Variable domain in full (rest from reference TRBV19 and TRBJ2-7): DGGITQSPKYLFRKEGQNVTLSCEQNLNHDAMYWYRQDPGQGLRLIYYSQIVNDFQKGDIAEGYSVSREKKESFPLTVTSAQKNPTAFYLCASSSGRPPYEQYFGPGTRLTVT.

V usage is TRBV15 and J usage is TRBJ2-2; D is undetermined. With 1 base removed from V and 4 bases from J, the gap between germline ends came to 10 bases. Germline CDR1 LNHNV, CDR2 YYDKDF (reference sequence). The CDR3 consists of 15 residues. CDR3: CATSRVGSGTGELFF. DNA of the CDR3: TGTGCCACCAGCAGAGTGGGGTCGGGCACCGGGGAGCTGTTTTTT.

The CDR3 bases are TGTGCCAGCAGCTTGGAGCGCGCTGCGGGAGAGCAGTACTTC. This codes for CASSLERAAGEQYF. The chain combines TRBV5-4 with TRBJ2-7; tentative D call: TRBD2 (6 bases). Germline V gives CDR1 SGHNT, CDR2 YYREEE (reference sequence). The CDR3 runs to 14 residues. V was pared by 0 bases and J by 7 bases, with 14 bases between.

The chain joins TRBV5-5 to TRBJ1-3, with D uncertain. Trimming pared 1 base from V and 4 bases from J, leaving 15 bases between. The CDR3 has 16 amino acids. Looked up from germline, CDR1 is SGHKS and CDR2 is YYEKEE (reference sequence). This chain's CDR3 is CASSLRPLQMGNTIYF. The CDR3 nucleotides read TGTGCCAGCAGCTTGCGGCCCTTACAGATGGGAAACACCATATATTTT. The variable domain in full, with the rest retrieved from reference TRBV5-5 and TRBJ1-3, is DAGVTQSPTHLIKTRGQQVTLRCSPISGHKSVSWYQQVLGQGPQFIFQYYEKEERGRGNFPDRFSARQFPNYSSELNVNALLLGDSALYLCASSLRPLQMGNTIYFGEGSWLTVV.

In DNA form, the CDR3 reads TGCAGTGGGAGGACGGGAAACACCATATATTTT. Its translation: CSGRTGNTIYF. The chain couples TRBV20-1 to TRBJ1-3; unclear D gene. CDR1 and CDR2 from the germline V gene are DFQATT and SNEGSKA (reference sequence). V gave up 7 bases and J gave up 4 bases, with 8 bases separating them. The CDR3 consists of 11 residues.

V usage is TRBV29-1 and J usage is TRBJ1-2; TRBD1 agrees at 7 bases. Germline CDR1 SQVTM, CDR2 ANQGSEA. The CDR3 length is 13 residues. Trimming took 5 bases from V and 3 from J; bases not matched to a gene: 6. The DNA of the CDR3 is TGCAGCGTTACCAGGGGGGCCCACTATGGCTACACCTTC. This sequence encodes CSVTRGAHYGYTF.

This chain's CDR3 is CASSPRQGANTEAFF. The CDR3 region has the DNA TGTGCCAGCTCACCTAGACAGGGTGCGAACACTGAAGCTTTCTTT. The rearrangement links TRBV18 to TRBJ1-1, with 7 bases that match TRBD1. The V gene's germline CDR1 is KGHSH and CDR2 LQKENI. The V segment lost 3 bases and the J segment 1 base; nucleotides outside the gene matches: 5. This CDR3 is 15 amino acids long.

The chain is built from TRBV5-4 and TRBJ2-1; 8 positions agree with TRBD2. Germline CDR1 is SGHNT and CDR2 is YYREEE (reference sequence). The CDR3 has 15 residues. V trimming: 4 bases; J trimming: 4 bases; junction bases outside the gene matches: 7. The DNA of the CDR3 is TGTGCCAGCAGCCCGTCGGGGGGGAGATACAATGAGCAGTTCTTC. This encodes CASSPSGGRYNEQFF.

This sequence joins TRBV2 and TRBJ1-1; the D is unclear. The V gene's germline CDR1 is SNHLY and CDR2 FYNNEI. V shed 4 bases and J shed 1 base, with 10 bases lying between them. The CDR3 totals 14 residues. The CDR3 loop reads CASSASGPNTEAFF. CDR3 bases: TGTGCCAGCAGTGCCTCGGGCCCGAACACTGAAGCTTTCTTT.

V usage is TRBV7-8 and J usage is TRBJ2-5, with D perhaps matching TRBD1 or TRBD2 (6 bases each). Germline CDR1 and CDR2: SGHVS and FQNEAQ. The CDR3 totals 16 residues. V lost 4 bases, J lost 7 bases, and 22 bases lay in between. The CDR3 loop is CASSSQGQTSLGTQYF. The CDR3 DNA sequence: TGTGCCAGCAGCTCCCAGGGGCAAACTAGCTTGGGGACCCAGTACTTC.

In regard to this clone: The junction departs from the called germline gene at one end, perhaps through a read error. This chain links TRBV19 with TRBJ2-6; D is unclear. Germline CDR1 and CDR2: LNHDA and SQIVND (reference sequence). CDR3 length: 15 amino acids. CDR3: CASSMLVIGSNVLTF. The CDR3 DNA follows: TGTGCCAGTAGTATGTTGGTGATTGGGTCCAACGTCCTGACTTTC.

This clone occurred a few times. This chain joins TRBV4-2 and TRBJ1-4; 8 bases fit TRBD1. The V segment lost 4 bases and the J segment 7 bases; nucleotides outside the gene matches: 11. The CDR3 runs to 16 residues. Germline V lookup: CDR1 LGHNA, CDR2 YNFKEQ. CDR3 region: CASSRSDRGEGEKLFF. The DNA of the CDR3 is TGTGCCAGCAGCCGATCCGACAGGGGAGAAGGTGAAAAACTGTTTTTT.

The rearrangement joins TRBV30 to TRBJ1-1; D gene uncertain. V lost 2 bases, J lost 1 base, and 11 bases lay in between. The CDR3 extends over 14 amino acids. CDR1 and CDR2 from the germline V gene are GTSNPN and SVGIG (reference sequence). CDR3 nucleotide sequence: TGTGCCTGGAGTCCCCCGCTAAGGAACACTGAAGCTTTCTTT. It specifies CAWSPPLRNTEAFF.

The CDR3 sequence is CASSYAGQPWEKLFF. The CDR3, as DNA: TGTGCCAGCAGTTACGCCGGACAGCCATGGGAAAAACTGTTTTTT. J is TRBJ1-4 and V is TRBV6-5, with D tentatively TRBD1 (6 bases). V was shortened by 2 bases and J by 8 bases, with 15 bases between the two germline ends. Germline CDR1 reads MNHEY; CDR2 reads SVGAGI. The CDR3 sequence is 15 residues long.

The gene calls are TRBV10-2 and TRBJ2-1, with 11 bases that match TRBD2. The trim removed 5 bases at V and 7 bases at J, leaving 4 bases unmatched. This CDR3 contains 14 residues. In germline, CDR1 is WSHSY, CDR2 SAAADI. This chain's CDR3 is CASSYSGGANEQFF. The CDR3 DNA is TGCGCCAGCAGTTATAGCGGGGGGGCGAATGAGCAGTTCTTC.

The rearrangement links TRBV9 to TRBJ2-7, with TRBD2 matching 14 bases. This CDR3 comprises 15 residues. V gave up 0 bases and J gave up 9 bases; unmatched junction bases: 5. Germline assignment: CDR1 SGDLS and CDR2 YYNGEE. The CDR3 loop reads CASSVGGLAGAVQYF. The CDR3 DNA sequence: TGTGCCAGCAGCGTAGGGGGACTAGCGGGAGCAGTGCAGTACTTC.

This clone has a handful of counts. The same CDR3 can be traced to other DNA sequences in this sample. The chain is built from TRBV7-3 and TRBJ1-6, with 7 positions matching TRBD1. V lost 6 bases to trimming and J lost 7 bases; unmatched junction nucleotides: 3. There are 13 residues in the CDR3. Germline V lookup: CDR1 SGHTA, CDR2 FQGTGA. CDR3 residues: CASSPDRNSPLHF. The CDR3 nucleotides read TGTGCCAGCAGTCCGGACAGGAATTCACCCCTCCACTTT. The full variable domain, its missing parts supplied by reference TRBV7-3 and TRBJ1-6, is GAGVSQTPSNKVTEKGKYVELRCDPISGHTALYWYRQSLGQGPEFLIYFQGTGAADDSGLPNDRFFAVRPEGSVSTLKIQRTERGDSAVYLCASSPDRNSPLHFGNGTRLTVT.